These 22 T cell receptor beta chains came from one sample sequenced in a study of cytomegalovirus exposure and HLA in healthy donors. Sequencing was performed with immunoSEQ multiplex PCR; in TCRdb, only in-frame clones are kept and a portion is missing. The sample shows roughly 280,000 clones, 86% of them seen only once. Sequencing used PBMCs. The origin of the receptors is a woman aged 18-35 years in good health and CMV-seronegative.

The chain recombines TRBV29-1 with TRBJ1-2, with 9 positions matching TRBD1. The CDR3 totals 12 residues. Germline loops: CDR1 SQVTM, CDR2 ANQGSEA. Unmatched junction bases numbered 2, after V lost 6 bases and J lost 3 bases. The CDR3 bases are TGCAGCGTGACAGGGGGGTACTATGGCTACACCTTC. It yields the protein CSVTGGYYGYTF.

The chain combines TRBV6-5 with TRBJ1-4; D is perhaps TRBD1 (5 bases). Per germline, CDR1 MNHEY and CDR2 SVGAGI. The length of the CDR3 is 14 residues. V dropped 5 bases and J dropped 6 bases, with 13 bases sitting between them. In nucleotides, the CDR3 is TGTGCCAGCAGTCGCGGGGGATTGGATGAAAAACTGTTTTTT. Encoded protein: CASSRGGLDEKLFF.

CDR3 coding DNA: TGTGCCAGTAGTATCGACAGGGGTCTTTACTATGGCTACACCTTC. As protein: CASSIDRGLYYGYTF. The chain combines TRBV19 with TRBJ1-2; 8 nucleotides agree with TRBD1. From germline, CDR1 is LNHDA and CDR2 SQIVND (reference sequence). V shed 3 bases, J shed 3 bases, and the junction held 6 bases outside the gene matches. This CDR3 is 15 amino acids long.

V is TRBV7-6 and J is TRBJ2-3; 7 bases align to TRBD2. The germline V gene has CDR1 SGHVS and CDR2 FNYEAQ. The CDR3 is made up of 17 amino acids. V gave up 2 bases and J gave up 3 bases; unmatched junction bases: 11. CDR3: CASSLLGGEVSTDTQYF. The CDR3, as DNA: TGTGCCAGCAGCTTATTGGGGGGGGAGGTGTCGACAGATACGCAGTATTTT.

CDR3 sequence reads: CSAERQENTEAFF. CDR3 nucleotide sequence: TGCAGCGCCGAACGGCAGGAGAACACTGAAGCTTTCTTT. V usage is TRBV29-1 and J usage is TRBJ1-1, with unresolved D. The CDR3 length is 13 residues. Germline CDR1 SQVTM, CDR2 ANQGSEA. Trimming left V 7 bases short and J 1 base short, with 13 bases between. Full variable domain (rest looked up from reference TRBV29-1 and TRBJ1-1): SAVISQKPSRDICQRGTSLTIQCQVDSQVTMMFWYRQQPGQSLTLIATANQGSEATYESGFVIDKFPISRPNLTFSTLTVSNMSPEDSSIYLCSAERQENTEAFFGQGTRLTVV.

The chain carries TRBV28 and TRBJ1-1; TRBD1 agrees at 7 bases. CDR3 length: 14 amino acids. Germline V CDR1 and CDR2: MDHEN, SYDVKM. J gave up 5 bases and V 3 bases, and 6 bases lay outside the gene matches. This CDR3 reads CASSFHRGGTEAFF. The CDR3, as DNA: TGTGCCAGCAGTTTCCACAGGGGAGGAACTGAAGCTTTCTTT.

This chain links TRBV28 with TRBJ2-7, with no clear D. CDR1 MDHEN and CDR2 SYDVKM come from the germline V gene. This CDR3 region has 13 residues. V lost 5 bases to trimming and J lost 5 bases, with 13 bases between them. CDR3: CASSGRVPDEQYF. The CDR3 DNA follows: TGTGCCAGCAGTGGCCGGGTCCCAGACGAGCAGTACTTC.

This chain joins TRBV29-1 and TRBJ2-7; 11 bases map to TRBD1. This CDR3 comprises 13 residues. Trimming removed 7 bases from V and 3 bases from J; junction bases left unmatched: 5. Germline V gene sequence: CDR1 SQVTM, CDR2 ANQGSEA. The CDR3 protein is CSGAGTGGYEQYF. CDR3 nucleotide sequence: TGCAGCGGCGCCGGGACAGGGGGCTACGAGCAGTACTTC.

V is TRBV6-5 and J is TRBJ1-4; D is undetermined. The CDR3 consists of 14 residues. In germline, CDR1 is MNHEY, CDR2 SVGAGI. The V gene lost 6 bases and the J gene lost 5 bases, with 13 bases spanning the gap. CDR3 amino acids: CASSPGLGNEKLFF. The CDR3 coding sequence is TGTGCCAGCAGCCCGGGATTGGGGAATGAAAAACTGTTTTTT.

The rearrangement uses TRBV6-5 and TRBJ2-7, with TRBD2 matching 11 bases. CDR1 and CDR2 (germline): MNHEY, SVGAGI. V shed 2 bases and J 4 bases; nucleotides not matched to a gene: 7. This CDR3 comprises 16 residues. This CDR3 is CASSYRIAGGPYEQYF. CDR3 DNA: TGTGCCAGCAGTTACCGTATAGCGGGAGGGCCTTACGAGCAGTACTTC.

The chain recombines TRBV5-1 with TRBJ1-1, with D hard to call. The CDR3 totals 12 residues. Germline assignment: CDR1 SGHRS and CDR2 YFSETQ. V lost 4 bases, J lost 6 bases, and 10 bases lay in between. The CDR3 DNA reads TGCGCCAGCAGCCCTGACTGGCCTGAAGCTTTCTTT. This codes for CASSPDWPEAFF.

The CDR3, as DNA: TGTGCCAGCAGCCAGGACAGGGCGCTCCCCTATGGCTACACCTTC. Residues: CASSQDRALPYGYTF. The rearrangement joins TRBV5-4 to TRBJ1-2; the match to TRBD1 covers 8 bases. The ends lost 4 bases at V and 4 bases at J; junction bases unmatched: 9. CDR1 SGHNT and CDR2 YYREEE come from the germline V gene (reference sequence). This CDR3 is built from 15 residues.

CDR3 in amino acids: CASSSGTGGHEQYF. DNA for the CDR3: TGTGCCAGCAGTTCAGGGACAGGGGGCCACGAGCAGTACTTC. This chain uses TRBV28 with TRBJ2-7, with 12 bases matching TRBD1. The V segment lost 4 bases and the J segment 5 bases; nucleotides outside the gene matches: 3. This CDR3 is 14 amino acids long. Germline V CDR1 and CDR2: MDHEN, SYDVKM. The variable domain in full, with the rest retrieved from reference TRBV28 and TRBJ2-7, is DVKVTQSSRYLVKRTGEKVFLECVQDMDHENMFWYRQDPGLGLRLIYFSYDVKMKEKGDIPEGYSVSREKKERFSLILESASTNQTSMYLCASSSGTGGHEQYFGPGTRLTVT.

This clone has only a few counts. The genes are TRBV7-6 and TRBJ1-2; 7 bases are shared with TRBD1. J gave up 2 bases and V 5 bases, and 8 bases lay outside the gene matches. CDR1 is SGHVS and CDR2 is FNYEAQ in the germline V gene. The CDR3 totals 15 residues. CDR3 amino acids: CASSPRTGPNYGYTF. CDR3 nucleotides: TGTGCCAGCAGCCCGCGGACAGGACCGAACTATGGCTACACCTTC.

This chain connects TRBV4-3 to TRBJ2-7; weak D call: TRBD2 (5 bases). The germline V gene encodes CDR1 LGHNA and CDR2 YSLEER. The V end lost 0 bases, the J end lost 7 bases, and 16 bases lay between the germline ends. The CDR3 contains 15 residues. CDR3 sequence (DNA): TGCGCCAGCAGCCAAGATCAGCCTAGCATAGAGGAGCAGTACTTC. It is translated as CASSQDQPSIEEQYF.

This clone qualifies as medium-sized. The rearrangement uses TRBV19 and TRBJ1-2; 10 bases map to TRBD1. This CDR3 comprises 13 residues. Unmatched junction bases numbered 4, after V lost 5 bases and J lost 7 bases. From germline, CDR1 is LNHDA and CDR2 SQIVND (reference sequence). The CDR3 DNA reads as TGTGCCAGTAGTGCGGGACAGGGGATTGGCTACACCTTC. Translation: CASSAGQGIGYTF. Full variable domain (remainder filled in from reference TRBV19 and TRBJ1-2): DGGITQSPKYLFRKEGQNVTLSCEQNLNHDAMYWYRQDPGQGLRLIYYSQIVNDFQKGDIAEGYSVSREKKESFPLTVTSAQKNPTAFYLCASSAGQGIGYTFGSGTRLTVV.

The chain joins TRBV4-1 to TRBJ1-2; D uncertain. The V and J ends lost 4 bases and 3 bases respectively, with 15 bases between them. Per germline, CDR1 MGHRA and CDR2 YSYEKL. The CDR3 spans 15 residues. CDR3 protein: CASSPERAPHYGYTF. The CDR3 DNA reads TGCGCCAGCAGCCCCGAGAGGGCGCCCCACTATGGCTACACCTTC.

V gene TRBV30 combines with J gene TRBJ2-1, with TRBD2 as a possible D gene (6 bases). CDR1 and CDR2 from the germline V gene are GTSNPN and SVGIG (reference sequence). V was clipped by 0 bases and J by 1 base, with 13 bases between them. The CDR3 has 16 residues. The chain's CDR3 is CAWSVPGRGSYNEQFF. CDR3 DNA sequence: TGTGCCTGGAGTGTACCCGGGCGGGGTTCCTACAATGAGCAGTTCTTC. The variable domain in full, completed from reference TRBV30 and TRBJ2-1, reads SQTIHQWPATLVQPVGSPLSLECTVEGTSNPNLYWYRQAAGRGLQLLFYSVGIGQISSEVPQNLSASRPQDRQFILSSKKLLLSDSGFYLCAWSVPGRGSYNEQFFGPGTRLTVL.

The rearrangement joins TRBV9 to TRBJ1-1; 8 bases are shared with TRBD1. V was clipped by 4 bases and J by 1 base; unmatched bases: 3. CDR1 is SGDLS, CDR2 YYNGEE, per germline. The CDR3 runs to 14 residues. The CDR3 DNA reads TGTGCCAGCAGCTTAACAGGGGGGAACACTGAAGCTTTCTTT. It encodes CASSLTGGNTEAFF. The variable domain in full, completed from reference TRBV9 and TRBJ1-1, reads DSGVTQTPKHLITATGQRVTLRCSPRSGDLSVYWYQQSLDQGLQFLIQYYNGEERAKGNILERFSAQQFPDLHSELNLSSLELGDSALYFCASSLTGGNTEAFFGQGTRLTVV.

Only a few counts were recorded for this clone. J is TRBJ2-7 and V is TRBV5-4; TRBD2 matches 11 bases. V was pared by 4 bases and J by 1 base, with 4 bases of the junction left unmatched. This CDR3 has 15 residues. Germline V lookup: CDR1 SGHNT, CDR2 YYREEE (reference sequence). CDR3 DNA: TGTGCCAGCAGCAAGGGACTAGCGGAGTCCTACGAGCAGTACTTC. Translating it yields CASSKGLAESYEQYF.

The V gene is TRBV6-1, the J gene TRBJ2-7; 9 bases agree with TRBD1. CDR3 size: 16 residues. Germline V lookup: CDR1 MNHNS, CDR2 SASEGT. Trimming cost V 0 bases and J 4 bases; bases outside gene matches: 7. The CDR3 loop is CASSEADPGQGYEQYF. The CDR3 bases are TGTGCCAGCAGTGAAGCGGATCCGGGACAGGGATACGAGCAGTACTTC.

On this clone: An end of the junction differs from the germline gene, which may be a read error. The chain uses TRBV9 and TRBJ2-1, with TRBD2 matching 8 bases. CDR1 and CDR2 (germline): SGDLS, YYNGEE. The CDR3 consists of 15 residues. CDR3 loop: CASRVAGNEHNEQFF. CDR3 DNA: TGTGCCAGCCGCGTAGCGGGAAACGAACACAATGAGCAGTTCTTC.